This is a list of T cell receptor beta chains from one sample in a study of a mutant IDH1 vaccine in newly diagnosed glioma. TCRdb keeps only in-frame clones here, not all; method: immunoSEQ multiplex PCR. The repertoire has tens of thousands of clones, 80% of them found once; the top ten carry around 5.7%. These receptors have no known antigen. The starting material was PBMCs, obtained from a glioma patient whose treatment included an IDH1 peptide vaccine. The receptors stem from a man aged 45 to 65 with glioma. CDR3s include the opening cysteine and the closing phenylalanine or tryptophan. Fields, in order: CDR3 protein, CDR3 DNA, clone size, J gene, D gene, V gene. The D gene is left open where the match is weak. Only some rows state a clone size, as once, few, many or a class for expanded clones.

CASRERHTEAFF | TGTGCCAGCAGAGAGAGACACACTGAAGCTTTCTTT | . | TRBJ1-1 | . | TRBV6-5
CASSEVRGSGANVLTF | TGTGCCAGCAGTGAGGTTCGGGGCTCAGGGGCCAACGTCCTGACTTTC | . | TRBJ2-6 | . | TRBV2
CSVHRLRGYTF | TGCAGTGTGCACAGGCTGAGGGGCTACACCTTC | . | TRBJ1-2 | . | TRBV20-1
CASTSTSSRNQPQHF | TGTGCCAGCACAAGCACCAGTTCGCGCAATCAGCCCCAGCATTTT | . | TRBJ1-5 | . | TRBV19
CAISDGSLEWYF | TGTGCCATCAGTGATGGCTCCCTTGAATGGTACTTC | . | TRBJ2-4 | . | TRBV10-3
CATSSPGQGHYGYTF | TGTGCCACCAGCAGCCCGGGACAGGGCCACTATGGCTACACCTTC | . | TRBJ1-2 | TRBD1 | TRBV15
CASSLEGQGRETQYF | TGTGCTAGCAGCTTAGAGGGGCAGGGTAGAGAGACCCAGTACTTC | . | TRBJ2-5 | . | TRBV7-7
CASSLDLGSGRPDTQYF | TGTGCCAGCAGCTTGGATTTGGGTAGCGGGAGACCAGATACGCAGTATTTT | . | TRBJ2-3 | TRBD2 | TRBV5-6
CASSGTSGRFGQFF | TGTGCCAGCAGTGGGACTAGCGGGAGGTTTGGGCAGTTCTTC | . | TRBJ2-1 | TRBD2 | TRBV2
CASPNEAGNTIYF | TGTGCCTCGCCGAACGAGGCTGGAAACACCATATATTTT | . | TRBJ1-3 | . | TRBV30
CASSSSGTGGDEQFF | TGCGCCAGCAGCTCTTCCGGGACAGGGGGCGATGAGCAGTTCTTC | . | TRBJ2-1 | TRBD1 | TRBV5-1
CASSQGYLWGQFF | TGTGCCAGCAGCCAAGGGTATTTGTGGGGGCAGTTCTTC | . | TRBJ2-1 | . | TRBV14
CATSRTGTGVEQYF | TGTGCCACCAGCAGAACCGGGACAGGGGTCGAGCAGTACTTC | . | TRBJ2-7 | TRBD1 | TRBV15
CASSPLSSSYNEQFF | TGTGCCAGCAGCCCTTTATCGAGCTCCTACAATGAGCAGTTCTTC | . | TRBJ2-1 | . | TRBV7-9
CASSGTGVHSYEQYF | TGTGCCAGCAGTGGTACAGGGGTCCACTCCTACGAGCAGTACTTC | . | TRBJ2-7 | TRBD1 | TRBV6-5
CASSPGRGYTNEKLFF | TGTGCCAGCAGCCCCGGGCGAGGATACACGAATGAAAAACTGTTTTTT | . | TRBJ1-4 | . | TRBV14
CASSPPRAASYEQYF | TGTGCCAGCTCACCCCCACGGGCCGCAAGCTACGAGCAGTACTTC | . | TRBJ2-7 | . | TRBV18
CASSVGLIAYNEQFF | TGTGCCAGCAGCGTAGGGCTGATTGCCTACAATGAGCAGTTCTTC | . | TRBJ2-1 | . | TRBV9
CASSLAGPGELFF | TGTGCCAGCAGCTTGGCAGGGCCCGGGGAGCTGTTTTTT | . | TRBJ2-2 | . | TRBV5-6
CASSLRDRSTDTQYF | TGTGCCAGCAGTCTCCGGGACAGGAGCACAGATACGCAGTATTTT | . | TRBJ2-3 | TRBD1 | TRBV2
CASSIRDRLSGYTF | TGTGCCAGTAGTATCCGGGACAGGCTGAGTGGCTACACCTTC | . | TRBJ1-2 | TRBD1 | TRBV19
CSVQEGNTEAFF | TGCAGCGTTCAAGAAGGGAACACTGAAGCTTTCTTT | few | TRBJ1-1 | . | TRBV29-1
CASSDVQETQYF | TGTGCCAGCAGTGACGTCCAAGAGACCCAGTACTTC | . | TRBJ2-5 | . | TRBV2
CASSSSPGGAGELFF | TGTGCCAGCAGCTCGAGTCCGGGGGGCGCCGGGGAGCTGTTTTTT | . | TRBJ2-2 | . | TRBV11-3
CASSLGVIGQPQHF | TGTGCCAGCAGCTTAGGAGTGATCGGACAGCCCCAGCATTTT | few | TRBJ1-5 | . | TRBV11-2
CASRANEQFF | TGTGCCAGCAGGGCCAATGAGCAGTTCTTC | few | TRBJ2-1 | . | TRBV2
CASSLDGTVPNYGYTF | TGTGCCAGCAGCTTAGACGGGACAGTTCCTAACTATGGCTACACCTTC | . | TRBJ1-2 | TRBD1 | TRBV7-9
CASSSRGDGNTIYF | TGTGCCAGTAGTTCCAGGGGGGACGGAAACACCATATATTTT | . | TRBJ1-3 | TRBD1 | TRBV19
CASSFGTGAGDTIYF | TGCGCCAGCAGCTTTGGCACAGGGGCCGGGGACACCATATATTTT | . | TRBJ1-3 | TRBD1 | TRBV5-1
CASSVSGSPGELFF | TGCGCCAGCAGTGTTAGCGGGTCACCCGGGGAGCTGTTTTTT | . | TRBJ2-2 | TRBD2 | TRBV5-1
CASRPTGGHEQFF | TGTGCCAGCAGGCCGACAGGGGGACATGAGCAGTTCTTC | . | TRBJ2-1 | TRBD1 | TRBV5-6
CASSSGDARKETQYF | TGTGCCAGCAGCTCTGGCGACGCCCGGAAAGAGACCCAGTACTTC | . | TRBJ2-5 | . | TRBV11-2
CATSVGFADEQYF | TGTGCCACCAGCGTGGGGTTCGCGGACGAGCAGTACTTC | . | TRBJ2-7 | . | TRBV15
CASSPEGTSTKGTEAFF | TGTGCCAGCAGCCCCGAGGGGACCTCAACCAAGGGCACTGAAGCTTTCTTT | . | TRBJ1-1 | . | TRBV9
CASSSRGQPQHF | TGTGCCAGCAGTTCCCGGGGGCAGCCCCAGCATTTT | . | TRBJ1-5 | . | TRBV6-6
CASSASQQETQYF | TGCGCCAGCAGCGCATCACAGCAAGAGACCCAGTACTTC | . | TRBJ2-5 | . | TRBV5-1
CASSTGAKGYGYTF | TGTGCCAGCAGCACCGGGGCGAAGGGCTATGGCTACACCTTC | . | TRBJ1-2 | . | TRBV2
CASSITSGPTGELFF | TGCGCCAGCAGCATAACTAGCGGTCCCACCGGGGAGCTGTTTTTT | . | TRBJ2-2 | TRBD2 | TRBV5-1
CASSLLDRGTEAFF | TGTGCCAGCAGCTTACTGGACAGGGGAACGGAAGCTTTCTTT | once | TRBJ1-1 | TRBD1 | TRBV7-9
CASSSWGTYQETQYF | TGTGCCAGCAGTTCCTGGGGGACTTACCAAGAGACCCAGTACTTC | . | TRBJ2-5 | . | TRBV6-5
CASSKGQRAYGYTF | TGTGCCAGCAGCAAAGGACAGCGCGCCTATGGCTACACCTTC | . | TRBJ1-2 | . | TRBV5-8